This is a list of T cell receptor beta chains from one sample in a study of shared clonotypes between healthy human individuals. TCRdb keeps only in-frame clones here, not all; method: immunoSEQ multiplex PCR. The sample carries 1.5 million to 2.5 million clones, 85% to 95% recorded once. Material for sequencing was naive CD8+ T cells sorted from blood. The receptors shown here come from a man younger than 35 in good health. Each CDR3 is given with its conserved first and last residue. Fields, in order: clone size, D gene, J gene, V gene, CDR3 DNA, CDR3 protein. A D gene is named only where the DNA matches it firmly. A clone size is listed for some rows: how often the clone was seen (once, few, many), or a class if it is expanded.

.,.,TRBJ1-2,TRBV21-1,TGTGCCAGCAGCAAAGATGAGGGCAGGGGTAACTATGGCTACACCTTC,CASSKDEGRGNYGYTF
.,.,TRBJ2-6,TRBV6-5,TGTGCCAGCACTTGGCAGCCCTCTGGGGCCAACGTCCTGACTTTC,CASTWQPSGANVLTF
.,.,TRBJ1-2,TRBV4-2,TGTGCCAGCAGCCAAGATGCGGCCTCCTATGGCTACACCTTC,CASSQDAASYGYTF
.,.,TRBJ1-4,TRBV28,TGTGCCAGCAGTTACAGGGTGGGGGGAACTAATGAAAAACTGTTTTTT,CASSYRVGGTNEKLFF
.,.,TRBJ2-3,TRBV9,TGTGCCAGCAGCGTAGTGAGCGAGGGAACAGATACGCAGTATTTT,CASSVVSEGTDTQYF
.,.,TRBJ1-5,TRBV15,TGTGCCACCAGCAGAGACAGTCCGCATGTGGAGAGTGGCAATCAGCCCCAGCATTTT,CATSRDSPHVESGNQPQHF
.,.,TRBJ1-1,TRBV5-4,TGTGCCAGCAATCTCGGACCTGAAGCTTTCTTT,CASNLGPEAFF
once,TRBD1,TRBJ1-2,TRBV7-9,TGTGCCAGCAGCTTTCTGGGGACAGGGGGGCACTATGGCTACACCTTC,CASSFLGTGGHYGYTF
.,.,TRBJ1-2,TRBV12-2,TGTGCAAGTCGCGGAGCCCGGGACAGGGGAGGAGGCTACACCTTC,CASRGARDRGGGYTF
.,TRBD2,TRBJ2-3,TRBV4-1,TGCGCCAGCAGCCAAGCTAGCGGGGGTACAGATACGCAGTATTTT,CASSQASGGTDTQYF
.,TRBD1,TRBJ2-7,TRBV6-1,TGTGCCAGCAGTGAAGATCTAGGGGGCTGGGGCGAGCAGTACTTC,CASSEDLGGWGEQYF
.,TRBD1,TRBJ1-2,TRBV29-1,TGCAGCGTTGACCCACAGGGACAGTCTGGCTACACCTTC,CSVDPQGQSGYTF
once,TRBD1,TRBJ2-7,TRBV10-3,TGTGCCATCAGCCCCGGACAGGGGAGCTCCTACGAGCAGTACTTC,CAISPGQGSSYEQYF
once,TRBD1,TRBJ2-1,TRBV19,TGTGCCAGTAGCCTCGGACAGGGGCCCTACAATGAGCAGTTCTTC,CASSLGQGPYNEQFF
.,.,TRBJ2-7,TRBV10-3,TGTGCCATCAGTGAGCATAGCTTTGGCGGGGCGCACGAGCAGTACTTC,CAISEHSFGGAHEQYF
.,.,TRBJ1-2,TRBV6-1,TGTGCCAGCAGTGAAGTAATAAGGGAATTTGGTCGGATGGATGGCTACACCTTC,CASSEVIREFGRMDGYTF
.,.,TRBJ2-7,TRBV29-1,TGCAGCGTTGAAGAGAACAAGTACGAGCAGTACTTC,CSVEENKYEQYF
few,.,TRBJ1-2,TRBV5-6,TGTGCCAGCAGCTTGGAATCAGACTATGGCTACACCTTC,CASSLESDYGYTF
.,.,TRBJ1-4,TRBV4-1,TGCGCCAGCAGCCAAGAGTTAGCCGGTGGGGTGGAAAAACTGTTTTTT,CASSQELAGGVEKLFF
.,TRBD2,TRBJ2-5,TRBV13,TGTGCCAGCAGCTTAGAGCTAGCGGGGGGTGGAGAGACCCAGTACTTC,CASSLELAGGGETQYF
.,TRBD1,TRBJ1-2,TRBV7-8,TGTGCCAGCAGCCCAGGGACAGCGACATATGGCTACACCTTC,CASSPGTATYGYTF
.,TRBD1,TRBJ2-1,TRBV27,TGTGCCAGCAACACCGGGACAGATTACAATGAGCAGTTCTTC,CASNTGTDYNEQFF
.,.,TRBJ2-2,TRBV12-2,TGTGCAAGTCGCTACCGACAGGTGGAAACCGGGGAGCTGTTTTTT,CASRYRQVETGELFF
.,TRBD2,TRBJ2-3,TRBV10-3,TGTGCCATCAGTGAGAGCGGGGGTCCCGGCACAGATACGCAGTATTTT,CAISESGGPGTDTQYF
.,TRBD1,TRBJ2-7,TRBV30,TGTGCCTGGAACGCACAGGGGGCGGACGAGCAGTACTTC,CAWNAQGADEQYF
once,.,TRBJ2-7,TRBV19,TGTGCCAGTCCGAGGGGAGTCGGGGATTACGAGCAGTACTTC,CASPRGVGDYEQYF
.,.,TRBJ1-1,TRBV14,TGTGCCAGCAGCCAATACTCGGGACTTGACGATGAAGCTTTCTTT,CASSQYSGLDDEAFF
.,TRBD1,TRBJ2-7,TRBV4-1,TGCGCCAGCAGCCAGGGGGACAGCTCCTACGAGCAGTACTTC,CASSQGDSSYEQYF
once,.,TRBJ1-1,TRBV7-9,TGTGCCAGCAGCTTTATAGTTCAAACTGAAGCTTTCTTT,CASSFIVQTEAFF
.,TRBD2,TRBJ2-7,TRBV11-2,TGTGCCAGCAGCTTACGGGGGGAGCCCCGTACCGAGCAGTACTTC,CASSLRGEPRTEQYF
.,.,TRBJ2-1,TRBV4-1,TGCGCCAGCAGCCACGGAGGTTTGGGTGACAATGAGCAGTTCTTC,CASSHGGLGDNEQFF
.,.,TRBJ1-2,TRBV7-9,TGTGCCAGCAGCTTCTTAGGGACGGGGTACACCTTC,CASSFLGTGYTF
.,TRBD1,TRBJ1-3,TRBV2,TGTGCCAGCGGAGTAGGGACAGTCTCTGGAAACACCATATATTTT,CASGVGTVSGNTIYF
.,.,TRBJ1-1,TRBV7-9,TGTGCCAGCAGCTTAGGGTCATGGACTGAAGCTTTCTTT,CASSLGSWTEAFF
once,TRBD1,TRBJ2-7,TRBV15,TGTGCCACCAGCAGAGAACAGGGGCCCTCCTACGAGCAGTACTTC,CATSREQGPSYEQYF
.,.,TRBJ1-1,TRBV28,TGTGCCACGGGCCCCATAGGACGGAGTGAAGCTTTCTTT,CATGPIGRSEAFF